The TCR beta chain under discussion was sequenced for a study of naive and memory T cell subsets. Study conclusions and caveats: Especially in CD8 cells, naive repertoires contained a few larger clonotypes, possibly CD45RA-re-expressing memory cells.

This clonotype was seen only a few times. The antigen is not known. Germline-derived CDR1 and CDR2 are LNHDA and SQIVND (reference sequence). The J segment lost 8 bases and the V segment lost 3 bases, leaving 11 bases of the junction unmatched. The CDR3 is 16 residues long. Two oligonucleotides, mixed equimolar, formed the beta constant-region primer covering TRBC1 and TRBC2. Ligated cDNA was amplified by four rounds of PCR with nested alpha and beta constant-region primers and SP2. One entry per CDR3 protein, called by TCRdb with MiXCR from the UMI-ligation and nested PCR reads. The sample records roughly 150,000 distinct CDR3 sequences, approximately 20% being singletons.

J is TRBJ2-1 and V is TRBV19; 9 positions agree with TRBD2. The receptor was isolated from a human donor in good health. The sample was naive CD8+ T cells from blood. In DNA, the CDR3 is TGTGCCAGTAGTATCATCGGCGGGAGGGCCGTATATGAGCAGTTCTTC. It specifies CASSIIGGRAVYEQFF. Variable domain in full (rest from reference TRBV19 and TRBJ2-1): DGGITQSPKYLFRKEGQNVTLSCEQNLNHDAMYWYRQDPGQGLRLIYYSQIVNDFQKGDIAEGYSVSREKKESFPLTVTSAQKNPTAFYLCASSIIGGRAVYEQFFGPGTRLTVL.